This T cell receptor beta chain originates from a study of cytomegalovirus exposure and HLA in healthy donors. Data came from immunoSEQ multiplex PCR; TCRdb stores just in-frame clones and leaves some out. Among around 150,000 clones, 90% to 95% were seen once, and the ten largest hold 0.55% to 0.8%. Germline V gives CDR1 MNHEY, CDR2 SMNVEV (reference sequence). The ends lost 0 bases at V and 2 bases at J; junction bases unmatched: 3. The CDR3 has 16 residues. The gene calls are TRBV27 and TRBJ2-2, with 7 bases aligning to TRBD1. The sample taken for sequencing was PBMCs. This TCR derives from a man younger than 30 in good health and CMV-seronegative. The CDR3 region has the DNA TGTGCCAGCAGTTTATCGAGACAGGGAAACACCGGGGAGCTGTTTTTT. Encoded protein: CASSLSRQGNTGELFF.